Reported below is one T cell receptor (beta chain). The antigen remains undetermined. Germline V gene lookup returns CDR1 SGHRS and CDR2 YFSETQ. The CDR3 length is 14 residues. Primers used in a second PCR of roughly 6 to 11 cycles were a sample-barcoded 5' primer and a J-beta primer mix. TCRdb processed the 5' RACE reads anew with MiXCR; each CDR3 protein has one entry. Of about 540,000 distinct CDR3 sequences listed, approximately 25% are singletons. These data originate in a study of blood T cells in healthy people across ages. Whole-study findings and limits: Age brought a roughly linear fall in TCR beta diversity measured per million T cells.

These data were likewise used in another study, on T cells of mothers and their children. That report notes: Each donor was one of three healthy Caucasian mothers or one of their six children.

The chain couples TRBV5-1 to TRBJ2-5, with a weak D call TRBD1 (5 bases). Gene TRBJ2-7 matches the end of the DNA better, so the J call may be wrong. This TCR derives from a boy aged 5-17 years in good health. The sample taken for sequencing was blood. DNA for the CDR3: TGCGCCAGCAGTCGTGAGACAGCCTCCTACGAGCAGTACTTC. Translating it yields CASSRETASYEQYF.